These 9 T cell receptor beta chains share one sample of origin, sequenced in a study of T cell clonality in common variable immunodeficiency. Their specific antigens are unknown. Whole-study findings and limits: Common variable immunodeficiency TCR beta sequences reportedly had fewer deletions and N-nucleotide insertions.

This table comes from immunoSEQ multiplex PCR, and its TCRdb copy is limited to in-frame clones, with some not included. The sample includes some 34,000 clones, none of them occurring once. The sequenced sample was peripheral blood mononuclear cells. These TCRs come from a human donor with common variable immunodeficiency.

At least ten counts were recorded for this clone. The read ends 3 residues early relative to the CDR3; the germline J gene fills the gap. This chain joins TRBV5-4 and TRBJ2-1; 7 nucleotides align to TRBD1. CDR3 length: 15 residues. The V segment lost 0 bases and the J segment 7 bases; nucleotides outside the gene matches: 7. Germline assignment: CDR1 SGHNT and CDR2 YYREEE (reference sequence). CDR3 DNA, as far as it was read: TGTGCCAGCAGCTTGGTGGGGACAGCCCTTAATGAG. Protein sequence: CASSLVGTALNE. The CDR3 in its entirety is CASSLVGTALNEQFF.

This clone was counted a few times. The read stops 3 residues short of the end of the CDR3; the missing end is completed from the germline J gene. J is TRBJ1-2 and V is TRBV7-3, with D tentatively TRBD1 (6 bases). CDR1 and CDR2 from the germline V gene are SGHTA and FQGTGA. This CDR3 comprises 14 residues. The CDR3 protein is CASSTRPAGDGYTF. CDR3 DNA (partial): TGTGCCAGCAGCACTCGACCAGCAGGGGACGGC.

A few counts support this clone. The sequenced fragment ends 3 residues before the CDR3 boundary, so the rest is inferred from the germline J gene. V gene TRBV5-1 combines with J gene TRBJ2-5, with TRBD1 matching over 8 bases. The germline CDR1 and CDR2 sequences are SGHRS and YFSETQ. The CDR3 length is 16 residues. V dropped 6 bases and J dropped 5; count of bases not matched to a gene: 15. CDR3: CASTPTGGTSSETQYF. CDR3 DNA (partial): TGCGCCAGCACCCCTACAGGGGGGACAAGCTCTGAGACC.

This clone came up a few times. The CDR3 end lies 3 residues beyond the end of the read and is filled in from the germline J gene. The chain has TRBV5-6 and TRBJ1-6; possible D gene TRBD1, 6 bases. From germline, CDR1 is SGHDT and CDR2 YYEEEE. The CDR3 runs 14 residues. V was clipped by 0 bases and J by 10 bases, with 11 bases between them. CDR3 protein: CASSLDPDRSPLHF. The covered CDR3 bases are TGTGCCAGCAGCTTGGATCCGGACAGATCACCC. The entire variable domain, with the rest obtained from reference TRBV5-6 and TRBJ1-6, is as follows: DAGVTQSPTHLIKTRGQQVTLRCSPKSGHDTVSWYQQALGQGPQFIFQYYEEEERQRGNFPDRFSGHQFPNYSSELNVNALLLGDSALYLCASSLDPDRSPLHFGNGTRLTVT.

This clone was seen many times. The read ends 3 residues shy of where the CDR3 ends; the end is completed using the germline J gene. V gene TRBV6-2 or TRBV6-3 combines with J gene TRBJ2-5, with 12 bases aligning to TRBD2. The CDR3 contains 17 residues. In germline, CDR1 is MNHEY, CDR2 SVGEGT. The V gene end was trimmed by 5 bases and the J gene end by 5 bases; junction bases not matched to a gene: 12. This chain's CDR3 is CASSRRLAGVTRETQYF. The part of the CDR3 DNA that was read is TGTGCCAGCAGTCGCCGACTAGCGGGAGTCACCAGGGAGACC.

This clone was found a few times. The read is 3 residues too short to cover the CDR3 end, so that end is filled in from the germline J gene. V is TRBV5-6 and J is TRBJ1-2; 7 bases are a match to TRBD1. Germline V lookup: CDR1 SGHDT, CDR2 YYEEEE. V shed 4 bases, J shed 1 base, and the junction held 7 bases outside the gene matches. The CDR3 runs 15 residues. The CDR3 bases that were read are TGTGCCAGCAGCGCGGGACAGCGCATTAACTATGGC. It translates to CASSAGQRINYG. Given in full, the CDR3 is CASSAGQRINYGYTF.

This clone occurred many times. Read sequence stops 3 residues before the CDR3 end, and the germline J gene provides the missing end. The V and J genes are TRBV12-3 or TRBV12-4 and TRBJ2-2; weak D call: TRBD1 (6 bases). Between the trimmed V and J ends, which lost 5 bases and 6 bases, there was a span of 10 bases. CDR3 size: 13 residues. The sequenced CDR3 bases are TGTGCCAGCAGTCAAACAGGGTCCGGGGAG. Translation: CASSQTGSGE. The CDR3 in its entirety is CASSQTGSGELFF.

The sample holds many counts of this clone. The missing CDR3 end, 3 residues past where the read stops, is filled in from the germline J gene. The chain carries TRBV19 and TRBJ1-2, with D unclear. The CDR3 length is 14 residues. V shed 0 bases and J shed 6 bases, with 11 bases lying between them. Germline values: CDR1 LNHDA, CDR2 SQIVND (reference sequence). CDR3 in amino acids: CASSIDRGLHGYTF. The CDR3 DNA, read in part, is TGTGCCAGTAGTATAGATCGGGGTCTTCATGGC.

This clone is classed as medium-sized (0.01 to 0.1%). The CDR3 goes on 3 residues after the read ends, and that part is filled in from the germline J gene. The V and J genes are TRBV20-1 and TRBJ1-2; TRBD1 agrees at 7 bases. V shed 2 bases and J 4 bases; nucleotides not matched to a gene: 4. Looked up from germline, CDR1 is DFQATT and CDR2 is SNEGSKA (reference sequence). CDR3 length: 13 residues. CDR3 DNA (partial): TGCAGTGCTAGAAGAACAGGGGTCTATGGC. Protein sequence: CSARRTGVYG. The full CDR3 protein is CSARRTGVYGYTF.